This T cell receptor (beta chain) was profiled in a study of T cell responses to AZD1222 COVID-19 vaccine. Study information: Researchers grouped second doses given at about 4 or about 12 weeks into one pool.

Some clones are missing from TCRdb's copy, which holds only in-frame ones; the method was immunoSEQ multiplex PCR. The sample shows some 180,000 clones, approximately 92% of them seen only once. CDR1 and CDR2 (germline): MNHEY, SVGEGT. The CDR3 is 15 residues long. The trim removed 5 bases at V and 4 bases at J, leaving 3 bases unmatched. This chain uses TRBV6-2 or TRBV6-3 with TRBJ2-7, with 15 bases matching TRBD2. The sequence was obtained from an adult in good health. The specimen was peripheral blood, collected on day 0 of AZD1222 vaccination. The CDR3 nucleotides are TGTGCCAGCAGTCACGGGACTAGCGGGAGGTACGAGCAGTACTTC. Protein sequence: CASSHGTSGRYEQYF.